The 32 T cell receptor beta chains listed next were all sequenced from one sample in a study of T-cell reconstitution after alpha-beta-depleted transplantation in children. Unique molecular identifiers were incorporated when the TCRbeta library was constructed. A single record per CDR3 protein comes from TCRdb applying MiXCR to the PCR reads. The table shows 120,000 to 150,000 distinct CDR3 sequences, with around 8.8% occurring only once. The sample was PBMCs, mostly from graft donor cells, taken 180 days after TCRalphabeta/CD19-depleted stem cell transplant. Receptors were obtained from a female patient aged 2-9 years who had a stem cell transplant for congenital amegakaryocytic thrombocytopenia, so the T cells may come from the graft donor.

There are many counts of this clonotype. V and J are TRBV12-3 or TRBV12-4 and TRBJ2-2; TRBD2 aligns across 7 bases. Losses at the gene ends were 3 bases for V and 4 bases for J; bases not matched to a gene: 8. The CDR3 is 16 amino acids. This chain's CDR3 is CASSFGTGGSTGELFF. The CDR3 coding sequence is TGTGCCAGCAGTTTTGGGACGGGAGGTTCCACCGGGGAGCTGTTTTTT.

This clonotype appeared many times. The chain is built from TRBV28 and TRBJ2-6, with D uncertain. The CDR3 is 14 amino acids. The V gene's germline CDR1 is MDHEN and CDR2 SYDVKM. V lost 8 bases, J lost 0 bases, and 8 bases lay in between. CDR3 residues: CASHAVSGANVLTF. The CDR3 DNA reads TGTGCCAGCCACGCGGTCTCTGGGGCCAACGTCCTGACTTTC.

Many counts were recorded for this clonotype. The CDR3 coding sequence is TGTGCCAGCAGTTCCGTCCCGGGACAGATGAACACTGAAGCTTTCTTT. Translating gives CASSSVPGQMNTEAFF. J is TRBJ1-1 and V is TRBV28; 7 bases map to TRBD1. The ends lost 4 bases at V and 0 bases at J; junction bases unmatched: 8. The CDR3 sequence is 16 residues long. CDR1 and CDR2 from the germline V gene are MDHEN and SYDVKM.

In its sample, this clonotype was seen many times. This rearrangement joins TRBV4-2 to TRBJ1-2, with TRBD1 matching over 9 bases. The CDR3 is made up of 13 amino acids. The germline V gene has CDR1 LGHNA and CDR2 YNFKEQ. Losses at the gene ends were 6 bases for V and 8 bases for J; bases not matched to a gene: 7. The CDR3 DNA sequence: TGTGCCAGCAGTACCACTGACAGGGGGGGCTACACCTTC. It codes for CASSTTDRGGYTF.

V usage is TRBV12-3 or TRBV12-4 and J usage is TRBJ2-3, with D possibly called TRBD1 or TRBD2 (8 bases each). V shed 6 bases and J shed 6 bases, with 19 bases lying between them. This CDR3 has 15 amino acids. CDR3 sequence (DNA): TGTGCCAGCAGCAGACAGGGGAGCGGGAGCGATACGCAGTATTTT. Amino acid sequence: CASSRQGSGSDTQYF.

This clonotype has at least ten counts. The rearrangement links TRBV5-1 to TRBJ2-1, with 10 bases aligning to TRBD2. This CDR3 contains 16 residues. From germline, CDR1 is SGHRS and CDR2 YFSETQ. Losses at the gene ends were 0 bases for V and 7 bases for J; bases not matched to a gene: 7. The CDR3 is CASSLDSGGAGNEQFF. The DNA of the CDR3 is TGCGCCAGCAGCTTGGACAGCGGGGGGGCCGGTAATGAGCAGTTCTTC.

This clonotype was counted only a few times. This chain connects TRBV7-8 to TRBJ2-2, with TRBD1 as a possible D gene (5 bases). The CDR3 totals 16 residues. Germline V lookup: CDR1 SGHVS, CDR2 FQNEAQ. With 2 bases removed from V and 2 bases from J, the gap between germline ends came to 12 bases. The CDR3: CASSLSRAQNTGELFF. CDR3 nucleotides: TGTGCCAGCAGCTTAAGCAGGGCCCAAAACACCGGGGAGCTGTTTTTT.

The chain employs TRBV23-1 and TRBJ2-1; D possibly corresponds to TRBD2 (5 bases). TRBV23-1 is an ORF, and what it does is uncertain. V gave up 3 bases and J gave up 2 bases, with 17 bases separating them. The CDR3 sequence is 17 residues long. The CDR3 DNA reads TGCGCCAGCAGTCACCCGGACTCATTATTTCCCTACAATGAGCAGTTCTTC. The encoded protein is CASSHPDSLFPYNEQFF.

This clonotype was detected only a few times. V usage is TRBV20-1 and J usage is TRBJ2-7; D is possibly TRBD1 (5 bases). The CDR3 extends over 11 amino acids. V was cut by 3 bases and J by 3 bases, with 6 bases left in between. The V gene's germline CDR1 is DFQATT and CDR2 SNEGSKA (reference sequence). The CDR3 DNA sequence: TGCAGTGCTAGGCAGGGCTACGAGCAGTACTTC. As protein: CSARQGYEQYF.

This clonotype was picked up a small number of times. This chain links TRBV10-3 with TRBJ2-7, with 9 positions matching TRBD2. There are 15 residues in the CDR3. After removal of 5 bases from V and 3 bases from J, the junction contained 8 bases not matched to a gene. Germline loops: CDR1 ENHRY, CDR2 SYGVKD. DNA of the CDR3: TGTGCCATCAGTCTCCGGACTAGCGCGCGCTACGAGCAGTACTTC. Amino acid sequence: CAISLRTSARYEQYF.

This clonotype came up many times. The rearrangement links TRBV7-4 to TRBJ1-4, with TRBD1 as a possible D gene (5 bases). The CDR3 is made up of 14 amino acids. Trimming stripped 5 bases from V and 6 bases from J, with 13 bases between. CDR1 and CDR2 (germline): SGHVT, SQSDAQ. The DNA for the CDR3 is TGTGCCAGCAGCCCGCAATTACAGGATGAAAAACTGTTTTTT. Its protein is CASSPQLQDEKLFF. Full variable domain (remainder filled in from reference TRBV7-4 and TRBJ1-4): GAGVSQSPRYKVAKRGRDVALRCDSISGHVTLYWYRQTLGQGSEVLTYSQSDAQRDKSGRPSGRFSAERPERSVSTLKIQRTEQGDSAVYLCASSPQLQDEKLFFGSGTQLSVL.

The CDR3 loop is CSARYASGSYEQFF. CDR3 nucleotide sequence: TGCAGTGCTAGGTATGCTAGCGGGAGCTATGAGCAGTTCTTC. This chain joins TRBV20-1 and TRBJ2-1; 10 bases match TRBD2. Unmatched junction bases numbered 7, after V lost 3 bases and J lost 8 bases. The CDR3 length is 14 residues. Germline CDR1 and CDR2: DFQATT and SNEGSKA (reference sequence).

V is TRBV12-3 or TRBV12-4 and J is TRBJ1-5; the D gene is possibly TRBD1 (6 bases). The CDR3 covers 17 residues. Trimming took 7 bases from V and 5 from J, leaving 24 bases between them. The CDR3: CASTNAGHWVLDQPQHF. As DNA, the CDR3 is TGTGCCAGCACCAATGCGGGACATTGGGTTTTAGATCAGCCCCAGCATTTT.

This clonotype was found a few times. The rearrangement links TRBV12-3 or TRBV12-4 to TRBJ2-2, with 9 bases aligning to TRBD2. The CDR3 covers 17 residues. V lost 9 bases, J lost 4 bases, and 15 bases stayed unmatched. The CDR3 nucleotides read TGTGCCAGAAGTCATCAGCTGTTGCGGGAGGGCACCGGGGAGCTGTTTTTT. Its translation: CARSHQLLREGTGELFF.

This clonotype showed up many times. The chain is built from TRBV20-1 and TRBJ2-2, with 7 bases matching TRBD1. The trim removed 7 bases at V and 2 bases at J, leaving 4 bases unmatched. The germline gives CDR1 DFQATT, CDR2 SNEGSKA (reference sequence). The CDR3 runs to 13 residues. The CDR3 DNA reads TGCAGTGGACAGGGACGAAACACCGGGGAGCTGTTTTTT. Its translation is CSGQGRNTGELFF.

This clonotype was detected many times. V usage is TRBV20-1 and J usage is TRBJ2-1; D may be TRBD2 (6 bases). The CDR3 covers 16 residues. Looked up from germline, CDR1 is DFQATT and CDR2 is SNEGSKA (reference sequence). Trimming cost V 3 bases and J 5 bases, with 20 bases left between them. The CDR3, as DNA: TGCAGTGCTAGGGGGGGTGCTAGCCCCCGACACAATGAGCAGTTCTTC. Amino acid sequence: CSARGGASPRHNEQFF.

This clonotype has a count of ten or more. The CDR3 coding sequence is TGTGCCAGCAGTTTATTGCCCTTAGCGACCACAGATACGCAGTATTTT. It is translated as CASSLLPLATTDTQYF. The chain uses TRBV27 and TRBJ2-3, with a possible D match to TRBD2 (5 bases). V lost 1 base, J lost 2 bases, and 13 bases lay in between. In germline, CDR1 is MNHEY, CDR2 SMNVEV (reference sequence). This CDR3 is 16 amino acids long.

This clonotype showed up just a few times. This chain links TRBV24-1 with TRBJ2-3; 7 bases map to TRBD2. Germline assignment: CDR1 KGHDR and CDR2 SFDVKD. With 9 bases clipped from V and 4 bases from J, the junction kept 15 bases outside the gene matches. There are 16 residues in the CDR3. The CDR3 loop is CATLVRLALRPDTQYF. The CDR3, as DNA: TGTGCCACCCTTGTTCGACTAGCTCTTCGACCAGATACGCAGTATTTT.

This clonotype has a count of ten or more. The CDR3 loop is CASSLDLSRVNSPLHF. The CDR3 nucleotides are TGCGCCAGCAGCTTGGACCTCTCTCGGGTAAATTCACCCCTCCACTTT. The V and J genes are TRBV5-1 and TRBJ1-6; D gene uncertain. The CDR3 spans 16 residues. CDR1 and CDR2 from the germline V gene are SGHRS and YFSETQ. The germline V and J ends were trimmed by 0 bases and 7 bases, with 14 bases remaining between them. Full variable domain (outside the CDR3, taken from reference TRBV5-1 and TRBJ1-6): KAGVTQTPRYLIKTRGQQVTLSCSPISGHRSVSWYQQTPGQGLQFLFEYFSETQRNKGNFPGRFSGRQFSNSRSEMNVSTLELGDSALYLCASSLDLSRVNSPLHFGNGTRLTVT.

This clonotype was seen only a few times. The chain joins TRBV7-9 to TRBJ1-1, with no clear D. V was trimmed by 3 bases and J by 3 bases, leaving 11 bases between them. The CDR3 has 14 residues. The germline V gene encodes CDR1 SEHNR and CDR2 FQNEAQ (reference sequence). The CDR3 spells CASSFVQRDTEAFF. The CDR3 DNA sequence: TGTGCCAGCAGCTTTGTACAAAGGGACACTGAAGCTTTCTTT.

This clonotype was observed many times. The chain joins TRBV6-1 to TRBJ2-5, with no clear D. This CDR3 region has 11 residues. Trimming cost V 7 bases and J 5 bases, with 8 bases left between them. Germline assignment: CDR1 MNHNS and CDR2 SASEGT. CDR3 nucleotide sequence: TGTGCCAGCACGCCGGCTGAGACCCAGTACTTC. Its translation: CASTPAETQYF.

This rearrangement joins TRBV20-1 to TRBJ2-3, with D tentatively TRBD2 (5 bases). Trimming removed 5 bases from V and 4 bases from J, with 7 bases in between. Germline V gene data show CDR1 as DFQATT and CDR2 as SNEGSKA (reference sequence). The CDR3 length is 11 residues. The CDR3 coding sequence is TGCAGTGCTCGGACTTCAGATACGCAGTATTTT. It codes for CSARTSDTQYF.

V and J are TRBV27 and TRBJ2-7; either TRBD1 or TRBD2 may fit D (5 bases each). Trimming removed 8 bases at V and 4 bases at J, with 15 bases between. The CDR3 is made up of 13 amino acids. CDR1 MNHEY and CDR2 SMNVEV come from the germline V gene (reference sequence). CDR3: CASRGPGPYEQYF. The DNA of the CDR3 is TGTGCCAGCCGGGGACCTGGCCCTTACGAGCAGTACTTC.

This clonotype was picked up many times. This chain uses TRBV13 with TRBJ1-3; D remains unclear. The ends were cut back, 5 bases at V and 0 bases at J, with 8 bases in the middle. The germline V gene has CDR1 PRHDT and CDR2 FYEKMQ (reference sequence). There are 14 residues in the CDR3. DNA for the CDR3: TGTGCCAGCAGCCTCGACGGCTCTGGAAACACCATATATTTT. Translating gives CASSLDGSGNTIYF.

This clonotype has a count of ten or more. V gene TRBV7-2 combines with J gene TRBJ2-7; D possibly uses TRBD1 or TRBD2 (5 bases each). The V end was cut by 1 base, the J end by 6 bases, with 10 bases between. The CDR3 loop spans 13 amino acids. The germline V gene encodes CDR1 SGHTA and CDR2 FQGNSA. The CDR3 DNA reads TGTGCCAGCAGCTTAGGATGGGGGACCGAGCAGTACTTC. Translating gives CASSLGWGTEQYF.

The chain couples TRBV6-1 to TRBJ2-7, with D perhaps TRBD2 (5 bases). Trimming stripped 2 bases from V and 9 bases from J, with 11 bases between. The germline gives CDR1 MNHNS, CDR2 SASEGT. This CDR3 spans 12 amino acids. CDR3 in amino acids: CASSELLGRQYF. CDR3 coding DNA: TGTGCCAGCAGTGAATTACTAGGACGGCAGTACTTC.

This clonotype showed up many times. This rearrangement joins TRBV12-3 or TRBV12-4 to TRBJ2-7; no clear D. Between the trimmed V and J ends, which lost 5 bases and 3 bases, there was a span of 14 bases. This CDR3 comprises 14 residues. The CDR3 coding sequence is TGTGCCAGCAGTAAGTCCGGGTCCAACTACGAGCAGTACTTC. Protein: CASSKSGSNYEQYF.

This clonotype has at least ten counts. This sequence joins TRBV20-1 and TRBJ2-1; TRBD2 matches 14 bases. Germline trimming cut 6 bases from V and 10 bases from J; bases unmatched to any gene: 11. This CDR3 comprises 15 residues. Germline loops: CDR1 DFQATT, CDR2 SNEGSKA (reference sequence). This CDR3 is CSARSKTSGRAEQFF. In DNA, the CDR3 is TGCAGTGCAAGAAGTAAGACTAGCGGGAGGGCCGAGCAGTTCTTC.

This clonotype was recorded at least ten times. V and J are TRBV7-8 and TRBJ2-7; D perhaps matches TRBD2 (6 bases). The V end was cut by 2 bases, the J end by 7 bases, with 21 bases between. This CDR3 contains 16 residues. Germline V gives CDR1 SGHVS, CDR2 FQNEAQ. CDR3 residues: CASSLYRGRDLEEQYF. The CDR3 DNA follows: TGTGCCAGCAGCTTATACCGCGGCCGGGACTTAGAAGAGCAGTACTTC.

This clonotype showed up just a few times. The rearrangement uses TRBV11-2 and TRBJ2-1, with 10 bases that match TRBD1. Unmatched junction bases numbered 14, after V lost 4 bases and J lost 2 bases. This CDR3 contains 19 residues. In germline, CDR1 is SGHAT, CDR2 FQNNGV. The CDR3 DNA is TGTGCCAGCAGCTCCTTTACCGGAACCGGGACAGGGGCCTACAATGAGCAGTTCTTC. This gives the protein CASSSFTGTGTGAYNEQFF. Full variable domain (rest looked up from reference TRBV11-2 and TRBJ2-1): EAGVAQSPRYKIIEKRQSVAFWCNPISGHATLYWYQQILGQGPKLLIQFQNNGVVDDSQLPKDRFSAERLKGVDSTLKIQPAKLEDSAVYLCASSSFTGTGTGAYNEQFFGPGTRLTVL.

In this sample, this clonotype turned up many times. The V and J genes are TRBV5-1 and TRBJ1-1; TRBD1 matches 9 bases. The V segment lost 4 bases and the J segment 4 bases; nucleotides outside the gene matches: 8. The CDR3 is 15 amino acids. Germline CDR1 is SGHRS and CDR2 is YFSETQ. CDR3 in DNA: TGCGCCAGCAGCGTCACAGGGGGCGAGGGCACTGAAGCTTTCTTT. As protein: CASSVTGGEGTEAFF.

Ten or more counts support this clonotype. CDR3 in amino acids: CASALGDTGELFF. CDR3 DNA: TGTGCCAGCGCCCTGGGAGACACCGGGGAGCTGTTTTTT. This rearrangement joins TRBV7-9 to TRBJ2-2; D is possibly TRBD2 (5 bases). The germline V gene encodes CDR1 SEHNR and CDR2 FQNEAQ (reference sequence). Deletions cut 8 bases from V and 3 bases from J, with 10 bases between. The CDR3 runs 13 residues.